This T cell receptor beta chain was identified during a study of CD8+CD57+ T cells in acquired aplastic anemia (dated by TCRdb to the late 2010s). For context, the study as a whole: DNA extracted from sorted CD4+ and CD8+ cells had a mean of around 3.3 ug, with a range of about 0.18 to 27.4 ug. A CD8+CD57+ expansion meant a frequency higher than the mean frequency seen in healthy subjects. Study-wide findings and limitations: CD8+ Simpson's diversity did not differ significantly between patients and healthy controls (P=0.060). Twenty-nine CD8+ CDR3 sequences were found in both patients and controls but appeared to be highly expressed in patients and within the immunodominant clones of the patients.

CDR1 is given as WSHSY and CDR2 as SAAADI, both from the germline V gene. The CDR3 starts with the cysteine, ends with the phenylalanine, and has 13 residues. Only the CDR3 part of the read is kept: 39 bases, read in frame from the first base. The germline ends are 10 bases apart after V is trimmed by 5 bases and J by 3 bases. The patients picked for sequencing were ones in whom flow cytometry had shown an expansion of CD8+CD57+ cells. Every patient had a diagnosis of severe acquired aplastic anemia based on International Study of Aplastic Anemia and Agranulocytosis and Camitta criteria. No patient had received any therapy when blood was sampled. TCR repertoires of sorted CD4+ and CD8+ blood T cells from severe aplastic anemia patients and healthy subjects were deep-sequenced in the study. Patients were enrolled in the USA under clinicaltrials.gov protocols 00001620, 01623167, 00001397, 00071045, 00081523 and 00961064. Ficoll-Paque density gradient centrifugation was used to isolate peripheral blood mononuclear cells. Before DNA was extracted, CD4+ and CD8+ T cells were sorted using either FACS or magnetic beads.

In its sample, this clonotype was seen many times. There is no known antigen for this receptor. There are no base qualities to consult, and no much larger clone falls within one base. Genomic DNA was used as template for profiling of TCR beta VDJ combinations and CDR3 sequences. An Illumina HiSeq 2000 was the platform used for TCR repertoire sequencing. The original methods were these. TRBV/TRBJ rearrangement plots, CDR3 size and DJ length profiles, and Simpson's diversity index were used to assess repertoires. The most abundant DNA sequence in the deep sequencing data was taken as the immunodominant clone. CDR3 amino acid sequences were checked for sharing between subjects and were compared against published repertoires and the VDJdb database. Using fastp at Q25 and MiXCR, TCRdb reprocessed the public reads and kept productive beta chains. Rows are combined by CDR3 protein, so each entry shows the most common genes and DNA. The V and J calls, along with clone size, are taken from TCRdb and not from the paper's own processing. The sample table contains about 40,000 distinct CDR3 sequences; only one count was recorded for under 80% of them. The top ten clones comprise roughly three fifths of the sample.

Sequencing used sorted CD4+, CD8+, or CD8+CD57+ T cells (not recorded which) from PBMCs. The rearrangement joined TRBV10-2 to TRBJ1-1, and perhaps TRBD1 as D gene, on 5 matching bases. The clonotype originates from a human donor with aplastic anemia. Read as DNA, the sequence is TGCGCCAGCAGTTTGACAGAGTACACTGAAGCTTTCTTT. Translated, this gives CASSLTEYTEAFF.